This T cell receptor (beta chain) originates from a study of T cell changes during pregnancy in multiple sclerosis. Here immunoSEQ multiplex PCR was the method, and the copy in TCRdb shows in-frame clones only, minus some. The sample consists of 55,000 to 80,000 clones, around 93% of them appearing once. Germline V gene lookup returns CDR1 GTSNPN and CDR2 SVGIG (reference sequence). V was pared by 7 bases and J by 4 bases, with 17 bases of the junction left unmatched. The CDR3 has 18 residues. This clone showed up just once. J is TRBJ2-1 and V is TRBV30; 12 bases line up with TRBD2. Source: CD8+ T cells from peripheral blood mononuclear cells, taken in the second trimester of pregnancy. The receptor was isolated from a female donor with multiple sclerosis, enrolled in a pregnancy study. The CDR3 nucleotides read TGTGCCTCACACCCTCGGCTAGCGGGAGGGGGGGGGTACAATGAGCAGTTCTTC. The encoded protein is CASHPRLAGGGGYNEQFF. The variable domain in full, with the rest retrieved from reference TRBV30 and TRBJ2-1, is SQTIHQWPATLVQPVGSPLSLECTVEGTSNPNLYWYRQAAGRGLQLLFYSVGIGQISSEVPQNLSASRPQDRQFILSSKKLLLSDSGFYLCASHPRLAGGGGYNEQFFGPGTRLTVL.